One sample yielded the 22 T cell receptor beta chains listed below, sequenced in a study of cytotoxic CD8 clonotypes in ibrutinib-treated CLL. Generated by immunoSEQ multiplex PCR, the TCRdb table keeps only in-frame clones and is missing some. This sample has almost 85,000 clones, with approximately 86% found just once. The sequences come from PBMCs, collected before ibrutinib treatment. The receptors were gathered from a human donor with chronic lymphocytic leukemia.

J is TRBJ2-7 and V is TRBV2, with D tentatively TRBD1 or TRBD2 (5 bases each). V was cut by 6 bases and J by 2 bases, with 23 bases left in between. CDR1 SNHLY and CDR2 FYNNEI come from the germline V gene. CDR3 length equals 17 residues. The CDR3 DNA reads TGTGCCAGCAGGAGGGGCCCCTTACGAGGGCGAACCTACGAGCAGTACTTC. This gives the protein CASRRGPLRGRTYEQYF.

V gene TRBV10-3 combines with J gene TRBJ2-1; 12 bases are shared with TRBD1. This CDR3 has 15 residues. V lost 6 bases, J lost 7 bases, and 7 bases stayed unmatched. The germline V gene encodes CDR1 ENHRY and CDR2 SYGVKD. The CDR3 nucleotides are TGTGCCATCAGACCGGGACAGGGGGCGGGAAATGAGCAGTTCTTC. Its translation is CAIRPGQGAGNEQFF.

The chain carries TRBV5-1 and TRBJ1-2, with D maybe TRBD1 (6 bases). Germline-derived CDR1 and CDR2 are SGHRS and YFSETQ. The CDR3 spans 16 residues. The V and J ends lost 1 base and 5 bases respectively, with 18 bases between them. The CDR3 loop is CASSLISRAGDYGYTF. In nucleotides, the CDR3 is TGCGCCAGCAGCTTGATTTCGAGAGCAGGGGATTATGGCTACACCTTC.

V gene TRBV27 combines with J gene TRBJ2-1; D possibly corresponds to TRBD2 (5 bases). V lost 2 bases to trimming and J lost 14 bases, with 16 bases between them. CDR3 length: 13 amino acids. Germline V gene sequence: CDR1 MNHEY, CDR2 SMNVEV (reference sequence). This chain's CDR3 is CASSLLARGGEFF. In DNA form, the CDR3 reads TGTGCCAGCAGTTTACTGGCCCGGGGTGGGGAGTTCTTC.

The chain is built from TRBV29-1 and TRBJ2-7; perhaps TRBD2 as D (6 bases). Germline CDR1 reads SQVTM; CDR2 reads ANQGSEA. Trimming stripped 4 bases from V and 1 base from J, with 11 bases between. The CDR3 spans 13 residues. The CDR3 loop reads CSVVGGKSYEQYF. The CDR3 DNA follows: TGCAGCGTTGTTGGCGGGAAATCCTACGAGCAGTACTTC.

The chain links TRBV15 to TRBJ2-2, with 10 bases matching TRBD1. V trimming: 6 bases; J trimming: 5 bases; junction bases outside the gene matches: 9. The CDR3 loop spans 16 amino acids. Germline assignment: CDR1 LNHNV and CDR2 YYDKDF (reference sequence). DNA of the CDR3: TGTGCCACCAGGGGAACCGACAGGGGGCGTACCGGGGAGCTGTTTTTT. Its protein is CATRGTDRGRTGELFF. The full variable domain, with the rest looked up from reference TRBV15 and TRBJ2-2, is DAMVIQNPRYQVTQFGKPVTLSCSQTLNHNVMYWYQQKSSQAPKLLFHYYDKDFNNEADTPDNFQSRRPNTSFCFLDIRSPGLGDTAMYLCATRGTDRGRTGELFFGEGSRLTVL.

The CDR3 coding sequence is TGTGCCAGCAGCTTAGAGACAGAGTACGAGCAGTACTTC. Amino acids: CASSLETEYEQYF. The chain uses TRBV11-3 and TRBJ2-7, with a weak D call TRBD1 (5 bases). The germline gives CDR1 SGHNT, CDR2 YENEEA. The CDR3 consists of 13 residues. V was trimmed by 0 bases and J by 4 bases, leaving 7 bases between them.

Only a few counts were recorded for this clone. The V gene is TRBV5-4, the J gene TRBJ1-3, with 9 bases aligning to TRBD1. With V trimmed by 3 bases and J by 0 bases, 4 bases remained unmatched. This CDR3 comprises 16 residues. Per germline, CDR1 SGHNT and CDR2 YYREEE (reference sequence). CDR3 in DNA: TGTGCCAGCAGCTCACTGGGACAGGGCTCTGGAAACACCATATATTTT. Amino acids: CASSSLGQGSGNTIYF.

This clone was picked up a small number of times. This rearrangement joins TRBV5-1 to TRBJ2-3; the D gene is possibly TRBD1 (5 bases). V lost 0 bases, J lost 0 bases, and 14 bases lay in between. CDR1 is SGHRS, CDR2 YFSETQ, per germline. CDR3 size: 17 residues. The CDR3 loop is CASSLAADSQSTDTQYF. CDR3 DNA: TGCGCCAGCAGCTTGGCCGCAGACAGCCAAAGCACAGATACGCAGTATTTT.

The J gene is TRBJ1-2, the V gene TRBV6-5; 8 nucleotides line up with TRBD1. Germline CDR1 and CDR2: MNHEY and SVGAGI. This CDR3 spans 14 amino acids. The J segment lost 7 bases and the V segment lost 6 bases, leaving 10 bases of the junction unmatched. The CDR3 DNA is TGTGCCAGCAGCCGTCGGGACAGGACTTCTGGCTACACCTTC. It codes for CASSRRDRTSGYTF.

This clone was counted between two and nine times. The gene calls are TRBV12-5 and TRBJ1-1; no definite D call. The CDR3 sequence is 15 residues long. Germline lookup yields CDR1 LGHNT and CDR2 FRNRAP. V gave up 2 bases and J gave up 1 base, with 11 bases separating them. The CDR3 reads CASGLWENWNTEAFF. In DNA, the CDR3 is TGTGCTAGTGGTTTGTGGGAGAACTGGAACACTGAAGCTTTCTTT. The whole variable domain, filled in from reference TRBV12-5 and TRBJ1-1, reads DARVTQTPRHKVTEMGQEVTMRCQPILGHNTVFWYRQTMMQGLELLAYFRNRAPLDDSGMPKDRFSAEMPDATLATLKIQPSEPRDSAVYFCASGLWENWNTEAFFGQGTRLTVV.

This rearrangement joins TRBV27 to TRBJ2-5; D is unresolved. V lost 7 bases and J 4 bases, leaving 7 bases between the germline ends. This CDR3 region has 11 residues. Germline lookup yields CDR1 MNHEY and CDR2 SMNVEV (reference sequence). CDR3 sequence: CASKSGETQYF. The CDR3 DNA follows: TGTGCCAGCAAATCCGGAGAGACCCAGTACTTC.

The rearrangement links TRBV7-3 to TRBJ1-1; D is unresolved. This CDR3 comprises 13 residues. The germline CDR1 and CDR2 sequences are SGHTA and FQGTGA. V lost 2 bases and J 3 bases, leaving 7 bases between the germline ends. The CDR3, as DNA: TGTGCCAGCAGCTTATCAGGCGACACTGAAGCTTTCTTT. It specifies CASSLSGDTEAFF.

The chain has TRBV5-1 and TRBJ2-2; 11 bases are a match to TRBD1. This CDR3 has 17 amino acids. Germline V gene lookup returns CDR1 SGHRS and CDR2 YFSETQ. V trimming: 5 bases; J trimming: 5 bases; junction bases outside the gene matches: 11. The DNA for the CDR3 is TGCGCCAGCAGTACTCGGAGAGGACAGGGGGCAACCGGGGAGCTGTTTTTT. Its translation: CASSTRRGQGATGELFF.

The CDR3 bases are TGTGCCAGCAGCTTAACCCTAGCAGGGGGTGAGCAGTTCTTC. This translates into CASSLTLAGGEQFF. This chain joins TRBV7-3 and TRBJ2-1; 7 bases fit TRBD1. The CDR3 is 14 amino acids. Germline-derived CDR1 and CDR2 are SGHTA and FQGTGA. After removal of 0 bases from V and 9 bases from J, the junction contained 5 bases not matched to a gene.

This chain joins TRBV7-3 and TRBJ2-1, with 7 bases lining up with TRBD2. This CDR3 is built from 16 residues. From germline, CDR1 is SGHTA and CDR2 FQGTGA. The ends lost 5 bases at V and 8 bases at J; junction bases unmatched: 15. The CDR3 sequence is CASSPGTTTFGDEQFF. CDR3 nucleotide sequence: TGTGCCAGCAGCCCTGGGACTACCACGTTTGGGGATGAGCAGTTCTTC.

This clone was counted between two and nine times. This chain joins TRBV5-1 and TRBJ1-2, with 9 positions matching TRBD1. Germline assignment: CDR1 SGHRS and CDR2 YFSETQ. The CDR3 runs 18 residues. J gave up 2 bases and V 4 bases, and 15 bases lay outside the gene matches. The chain's CDR3 is CASSPRPGQGMINYGYTF. CDR3 bases: TGCGCCAGCAGCCCTCGTCCGGGACAGGGAATGATAAACTATGGCTACACCTTC.

The genes are TRBV7-3 and TRBJ2-3; TRBD2 aligns across 11 bases. The V gene's germline CDR1 is SGHTA and CDR2 FQGTGA. The CDR3 extends over 17 amino acids. V lost 5 bases, J lost 5 bases, and 12 bases stayed unmatched. The DNA of the CDR3 is TGTGCCAGCAGCGCTAATAGCGGGAGGGCCGGGGAAGATACGCAGTATTTT. It yields the protein CASSANSGRAGEDTQYF. Combining the CDR3 with reference TRBV7-3 and TRBJ2-3 gives the whole variable domain GAGVSQTPSNKVTEKGKYVELRCDPISGHTALYWYRQSLGQGPEFLIYFQGTGAADDSGLPNDRFFAVRPEGSVSTLKIQRTERGDSAVYLCASSANSGRAGEDTQYFGPGTRLTVL.

The CDR3 DNA reads as TGCGCCAGCAGCTCCCGGACAGGGGGGGAATCCTACGAGCAGTACTTC. Amino acids: CASSSRTGGESYEQYF. The chain couples TRBV5-1 to TRBJ2-7, with 10 bases that match TRBD1. The CDR3 consists of 16 residues. Trimming removed 3 bases from V and 1 base from J; junction bases left unmatched: 7. CDR1 and CDR2 from the germline V gene are SGHRS and YFSETQ. Based on the CDR3 plus reference TRBV5-1 and TRBJ2-7, the full variable domain is KAGVTQTPRYLIKTRGQQVTLSCSPISGHRSVSWYQQTPGQGLQFLFEYFSETQRNKGNFPGRFSGRQFSNSRSEMNVSTLELGDSALYLCASSSRTGGESYEQYFGPGTRLTVT.

V usage is TRBV2 and J usage is TRBJ2-7; D ambiguous. Germline-derived CDR1 and CDR2 are SNHLY and FYNNEI. Trimming stripped 3 bases from V and 7 bases from J, with 4 bases between. CDR3 length equals 10 residues. CDR3 residues: CASSDGEQYF. The DNA of the CDR3 is TGTGCCAGCAGTGATGGAGAGCAGTACTTC.

The genes are TRBV11-3 and TRBJ2-5; D possibly matches TRBD1 or TRBD2 (6 bases each). This CDR3 is built from 17 residues. Trimming cost V 5 bases and J 5 bases, with 24 bases left between them. Looked up from germline, CDR1 is SGHNT and CDR2 is YENEEA. CDR3 in DNA: TGTGCCAGCAGCCCGCCGATTGTCCCGAGGGGGAGGGAGACCCAGTACTTC. Its translation is CASSPPIVPRGRETQYF.

CDR3 loop: CASSQGRRGRGSGETQYF. CDR3 nucleotide sequence: TGTGCCAGCAGCCAAGGGCGTCGCGGGAGGGGCTCGGGAGAGACCCAGTACTTC. The chain joins TRBV14 to TRBJ2-5; 9 bases line up with TRBD2. CDR3 length: 18 amino acids. V lost 1 base and J lost 4; bases outside the gene matches: 13. CDR1 and CDR2 from the germline V gene are SGHDN and FVKESK.